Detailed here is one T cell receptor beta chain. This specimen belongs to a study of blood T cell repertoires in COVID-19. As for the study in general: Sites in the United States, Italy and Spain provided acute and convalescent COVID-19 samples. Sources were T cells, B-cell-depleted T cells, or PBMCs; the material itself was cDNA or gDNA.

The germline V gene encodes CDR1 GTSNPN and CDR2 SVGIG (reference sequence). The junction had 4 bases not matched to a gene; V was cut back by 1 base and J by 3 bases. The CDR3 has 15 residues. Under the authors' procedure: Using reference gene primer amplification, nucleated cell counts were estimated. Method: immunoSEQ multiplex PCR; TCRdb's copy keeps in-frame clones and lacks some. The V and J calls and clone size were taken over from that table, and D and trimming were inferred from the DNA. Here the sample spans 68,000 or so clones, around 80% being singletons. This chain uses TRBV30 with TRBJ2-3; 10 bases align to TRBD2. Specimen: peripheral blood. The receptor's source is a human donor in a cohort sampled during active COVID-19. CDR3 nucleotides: TGTGCCTGGAGTGGTCTAGCGGGGGTTACAGATACGCAGTATTTT. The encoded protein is CAWSGLAGVTDTQYF.